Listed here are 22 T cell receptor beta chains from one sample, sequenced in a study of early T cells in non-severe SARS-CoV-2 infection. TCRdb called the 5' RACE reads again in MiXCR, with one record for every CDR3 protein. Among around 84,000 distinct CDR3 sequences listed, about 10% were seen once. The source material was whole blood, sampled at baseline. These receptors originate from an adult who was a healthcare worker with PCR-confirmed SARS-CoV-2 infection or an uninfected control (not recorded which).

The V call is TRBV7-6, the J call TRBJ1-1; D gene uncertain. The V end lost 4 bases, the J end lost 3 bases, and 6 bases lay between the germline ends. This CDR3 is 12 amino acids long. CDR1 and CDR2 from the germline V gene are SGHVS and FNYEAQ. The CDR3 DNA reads TGTGCCAGCAGCTCCATTGACACTGAAGCTTTCTTT. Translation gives CASSSIDTEAFF.

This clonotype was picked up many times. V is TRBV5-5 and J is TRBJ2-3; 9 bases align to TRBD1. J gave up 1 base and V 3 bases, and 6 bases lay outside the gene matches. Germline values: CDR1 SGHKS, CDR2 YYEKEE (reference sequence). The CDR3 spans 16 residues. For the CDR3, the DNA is TGTGCCAGCAGCTGGACAGGGGACGGGCGCACAGATACGCAGTATTTT. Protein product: CASSWTGDGRTDTQYF. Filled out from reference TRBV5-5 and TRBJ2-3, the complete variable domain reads DAGVTQSPTHLIKTRGQQVTLRCSPISGHKSVSWYQQVLGQGPQFIFQYYEKEERGRGNFPDRFSARQFPNYSSELNVNALLLGDSALYLCASSWTGDGRTDTQYFGPGTRLTVL.

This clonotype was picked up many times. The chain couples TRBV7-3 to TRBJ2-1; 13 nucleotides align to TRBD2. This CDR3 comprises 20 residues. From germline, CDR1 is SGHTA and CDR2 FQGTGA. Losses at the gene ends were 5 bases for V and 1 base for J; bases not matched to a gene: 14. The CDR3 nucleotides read TGTGCCAGCAGCCCGAGATCCCGGACTAGCGGGAGCTTATCCTACAATGAGCAGTTCTTC. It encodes CASSPRSRTSGSLSYNEQFF.

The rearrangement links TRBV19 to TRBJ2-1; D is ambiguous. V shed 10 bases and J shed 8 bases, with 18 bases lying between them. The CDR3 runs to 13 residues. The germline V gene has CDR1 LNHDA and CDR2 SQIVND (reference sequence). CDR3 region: CATRGDVVDEQFF. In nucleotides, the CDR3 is TGTGCCACTCGAGGTGACGTGGTGGATGAGCAGTTCTTC.

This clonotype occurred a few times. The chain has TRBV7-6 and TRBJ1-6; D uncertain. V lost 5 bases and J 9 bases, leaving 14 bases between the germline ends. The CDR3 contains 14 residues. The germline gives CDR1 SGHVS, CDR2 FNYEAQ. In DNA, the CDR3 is TGTGCCAGCAGCGCAAACGGGCTCCGTTCACCCCTCCACTTT. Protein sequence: CASSANGLRSPLHF.

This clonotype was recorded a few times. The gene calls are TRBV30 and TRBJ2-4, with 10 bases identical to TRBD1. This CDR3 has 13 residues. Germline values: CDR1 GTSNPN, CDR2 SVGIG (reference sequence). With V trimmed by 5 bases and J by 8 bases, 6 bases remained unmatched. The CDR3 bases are TGTGCCTGGGGTCTGGGACAGGGGTACATTCAGTACTTC. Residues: CAWGLGQGYIQYF.

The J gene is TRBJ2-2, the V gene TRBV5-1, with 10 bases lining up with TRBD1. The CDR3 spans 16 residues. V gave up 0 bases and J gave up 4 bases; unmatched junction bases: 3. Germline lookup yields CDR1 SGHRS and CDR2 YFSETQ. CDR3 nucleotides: TGCGCCAGCAGCTTGGGGACAGGGGGTATCACCGGGGAGCTGTTTTTT. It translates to CASSLGTGGITGELFF.

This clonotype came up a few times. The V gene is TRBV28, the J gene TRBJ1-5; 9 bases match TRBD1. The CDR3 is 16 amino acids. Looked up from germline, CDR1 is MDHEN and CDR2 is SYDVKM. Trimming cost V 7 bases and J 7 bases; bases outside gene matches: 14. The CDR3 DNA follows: TGTGCCAGCACTCCCCTCGGACAGGGGATCAGCCAGCCCCAGCATTTT. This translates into CASTPLGQGISQPQHF.

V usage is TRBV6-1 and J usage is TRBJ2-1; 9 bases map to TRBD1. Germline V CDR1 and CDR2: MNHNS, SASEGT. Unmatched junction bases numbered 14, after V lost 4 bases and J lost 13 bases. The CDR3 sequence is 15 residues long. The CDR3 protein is CASSVEGTGLIGQFF. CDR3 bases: TGTGCCAGCAGTGTGGAGGGGACAGGGTTAATAGGTCAGTTCTTC.

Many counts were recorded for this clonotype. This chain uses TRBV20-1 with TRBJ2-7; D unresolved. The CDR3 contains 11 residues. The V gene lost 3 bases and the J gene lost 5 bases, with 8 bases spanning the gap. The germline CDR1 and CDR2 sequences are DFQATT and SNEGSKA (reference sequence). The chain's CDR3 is CSASPGDEQYF. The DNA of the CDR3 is TGCAGTGCTAGCCCTGGGGACGAGCAGTACTTC.

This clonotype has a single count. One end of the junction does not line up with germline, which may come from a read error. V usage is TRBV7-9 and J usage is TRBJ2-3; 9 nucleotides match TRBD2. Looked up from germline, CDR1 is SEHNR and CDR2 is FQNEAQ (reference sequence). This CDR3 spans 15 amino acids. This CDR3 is CAGSPGSGSSDTQYF. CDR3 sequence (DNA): TGTGCCGGCAGCCCGGGTAGCGGGAGTTCAGATACGCAGTATTTT.

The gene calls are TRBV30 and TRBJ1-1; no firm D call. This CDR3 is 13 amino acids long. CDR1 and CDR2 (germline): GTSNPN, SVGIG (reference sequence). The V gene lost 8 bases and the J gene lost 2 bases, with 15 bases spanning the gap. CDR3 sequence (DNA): TGTGCCCACCGGAAGGGTAGTAACACTGAAGCTTTCTTT. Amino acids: CAHRKGSNTEAFF.

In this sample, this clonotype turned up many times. CDR3 sequence (DNA): TGTGCCAGCAGCAGACTTCCGGGTACGCAGTATTTT. Translating it yields CASSRLPGTQYF. The chain uses TRBV12-3 or TRBV12-4 and TRBJ2-3; D is ambiguous. Trimming removed 6 bases from V and 8 bases from J, with 12 bases in between. This CDR3 contains 12 residues.

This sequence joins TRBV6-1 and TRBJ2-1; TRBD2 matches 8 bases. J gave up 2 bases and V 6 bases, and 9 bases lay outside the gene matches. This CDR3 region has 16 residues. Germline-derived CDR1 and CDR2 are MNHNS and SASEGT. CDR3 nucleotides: TGTGCCAGCAGGTCCAAGCGGGAGCTCCCCTACAATGAGCAGTTCTTC. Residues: CASRSKRELPYNEQFF.

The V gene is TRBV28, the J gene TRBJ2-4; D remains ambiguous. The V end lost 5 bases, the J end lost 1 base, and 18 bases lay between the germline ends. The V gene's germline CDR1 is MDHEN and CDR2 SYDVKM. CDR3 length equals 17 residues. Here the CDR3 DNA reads TGTGCCAGCAGTCCACTTCAGAAGGTTGGGGCCAAAAACATTCAGTACTTC. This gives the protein CASSPLQKVGAKNIQYF.

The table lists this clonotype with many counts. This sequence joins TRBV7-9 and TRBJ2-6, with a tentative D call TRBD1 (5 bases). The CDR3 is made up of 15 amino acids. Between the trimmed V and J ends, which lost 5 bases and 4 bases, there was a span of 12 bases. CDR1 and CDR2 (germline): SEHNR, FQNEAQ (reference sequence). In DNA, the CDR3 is TGTGCCAGCAGCCCCGAAGGGGCCGGGGCCAACGTCCTGACTTTC. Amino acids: CASSPEGAGANVLTF.

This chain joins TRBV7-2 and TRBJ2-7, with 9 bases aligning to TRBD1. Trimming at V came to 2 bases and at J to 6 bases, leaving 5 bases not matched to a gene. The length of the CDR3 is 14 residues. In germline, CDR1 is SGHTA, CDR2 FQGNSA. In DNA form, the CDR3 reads TGTGCCAGCAGCTTAACACAGGGGGCCCGCGAGCAGTACTTC. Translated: CASSLTQGAREQYF.

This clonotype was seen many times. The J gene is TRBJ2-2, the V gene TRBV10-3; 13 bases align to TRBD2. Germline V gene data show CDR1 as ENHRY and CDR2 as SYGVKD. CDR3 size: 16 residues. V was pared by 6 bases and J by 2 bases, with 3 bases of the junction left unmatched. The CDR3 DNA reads TGTGCCATCAGCCTGGGACTAGCGGGAAACACCGGGGAGCTGTTTTTT. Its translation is CAISLGLAGNTGELFF.

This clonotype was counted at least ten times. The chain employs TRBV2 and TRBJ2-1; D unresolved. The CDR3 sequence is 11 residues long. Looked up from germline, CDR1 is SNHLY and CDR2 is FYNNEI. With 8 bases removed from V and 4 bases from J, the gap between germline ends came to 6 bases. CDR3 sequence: CASGRYNEQFF. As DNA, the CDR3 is TGTGCCAGCGGACGTTACAATGAGCAGTTCTTC.

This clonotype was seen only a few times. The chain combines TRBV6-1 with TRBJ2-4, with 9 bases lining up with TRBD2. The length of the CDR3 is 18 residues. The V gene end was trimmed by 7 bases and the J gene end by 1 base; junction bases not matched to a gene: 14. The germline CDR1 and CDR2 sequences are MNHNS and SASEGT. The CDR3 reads CASKGGTSPRWAKNIQYF. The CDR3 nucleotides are TGTGCCAGCAAGGGGGGGACTAGCCCTAGATGGGCCAAAAACATTCAGTACTTC.

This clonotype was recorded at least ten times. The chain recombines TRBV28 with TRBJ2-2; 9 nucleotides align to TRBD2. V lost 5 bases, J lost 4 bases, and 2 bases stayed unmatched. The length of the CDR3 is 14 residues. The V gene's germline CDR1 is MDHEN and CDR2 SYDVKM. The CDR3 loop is CASSLSGSTGELFF. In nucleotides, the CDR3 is TGTGCCAGCAGTCTTAGCGGGAGCACCGGGGAGCTGTTTTTT.

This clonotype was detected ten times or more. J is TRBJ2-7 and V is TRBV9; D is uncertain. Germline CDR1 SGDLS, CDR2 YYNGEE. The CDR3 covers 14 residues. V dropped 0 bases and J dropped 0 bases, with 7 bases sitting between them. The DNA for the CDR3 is TGTGCCAGCAGCGTAGGCCAGACCTCCTACGAGCAGTACTTC. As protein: CASSVGQTSYEQYF.